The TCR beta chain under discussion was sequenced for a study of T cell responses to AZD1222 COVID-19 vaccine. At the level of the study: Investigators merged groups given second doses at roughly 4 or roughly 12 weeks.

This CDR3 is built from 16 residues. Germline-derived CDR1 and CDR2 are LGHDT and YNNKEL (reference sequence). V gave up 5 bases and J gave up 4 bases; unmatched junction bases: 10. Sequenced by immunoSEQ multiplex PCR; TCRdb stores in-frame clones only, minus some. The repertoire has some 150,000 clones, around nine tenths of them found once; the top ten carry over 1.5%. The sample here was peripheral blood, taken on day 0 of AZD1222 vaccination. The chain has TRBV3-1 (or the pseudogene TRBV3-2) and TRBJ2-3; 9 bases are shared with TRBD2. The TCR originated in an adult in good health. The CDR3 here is CASSGRLTSGSDTQYF. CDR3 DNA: TGTGCCAGCAGCGGAAGGTTGACTAGCGGATCAGATACGCAGTATTTT.